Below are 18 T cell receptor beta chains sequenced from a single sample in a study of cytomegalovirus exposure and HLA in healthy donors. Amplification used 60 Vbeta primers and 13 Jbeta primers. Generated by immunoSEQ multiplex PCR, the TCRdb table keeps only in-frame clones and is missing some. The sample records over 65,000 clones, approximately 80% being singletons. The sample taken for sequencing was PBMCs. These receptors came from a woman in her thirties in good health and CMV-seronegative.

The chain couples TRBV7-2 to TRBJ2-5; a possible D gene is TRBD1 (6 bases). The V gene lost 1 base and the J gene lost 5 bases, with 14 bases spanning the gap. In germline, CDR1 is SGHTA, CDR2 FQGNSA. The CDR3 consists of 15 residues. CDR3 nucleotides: TGTGCCAGCAGCTTAGTAATGGGGGCCGGCGAGACCCAGTACTTC. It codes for CASSLVMGAGETQYF.

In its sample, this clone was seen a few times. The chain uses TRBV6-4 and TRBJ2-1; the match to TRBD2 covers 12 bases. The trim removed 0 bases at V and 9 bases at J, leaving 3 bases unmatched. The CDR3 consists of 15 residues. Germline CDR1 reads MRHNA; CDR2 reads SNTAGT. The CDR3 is CASSDSASGGAEQFF. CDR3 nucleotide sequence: TGTGCCAGCAGTGACTCGGCTAGCGGGGGGGCTGAGCAGTTCTTC.

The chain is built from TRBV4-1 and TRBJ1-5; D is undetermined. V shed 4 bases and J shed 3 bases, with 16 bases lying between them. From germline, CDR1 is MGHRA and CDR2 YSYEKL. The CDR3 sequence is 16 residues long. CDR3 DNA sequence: TGCGCCAGCAGCCCGGGGATGGAGCGTTTCAATCAGCCCCAGCATTTT. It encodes CASSPGMERFNQPQHF.

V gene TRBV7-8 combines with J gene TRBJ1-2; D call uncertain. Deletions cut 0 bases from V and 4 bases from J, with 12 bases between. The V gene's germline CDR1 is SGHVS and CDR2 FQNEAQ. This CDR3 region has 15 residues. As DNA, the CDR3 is TGTGCCAGCAGCTTAGCGAGCGGGGAAATCTATGGCTACACCTTC. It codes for CASSLASGEIYGYTF.

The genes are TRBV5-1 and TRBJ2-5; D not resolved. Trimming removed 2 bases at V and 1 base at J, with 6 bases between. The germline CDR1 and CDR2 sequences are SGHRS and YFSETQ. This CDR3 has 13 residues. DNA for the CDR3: TGCGCCAGCAGCTTCCCAGGCCAAGAGACCCAGTACTTC. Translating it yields CASSFPGQETQYF.

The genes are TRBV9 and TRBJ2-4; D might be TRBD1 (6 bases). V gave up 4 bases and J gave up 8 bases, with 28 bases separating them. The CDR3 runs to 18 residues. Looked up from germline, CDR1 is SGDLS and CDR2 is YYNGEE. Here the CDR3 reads CASSLPGQLEYPKDIQYF. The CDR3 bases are TGTGCCAGCAGCCTCCCGGGACAACTCGAGTACCCAAAGGACATTCAGTACTTC.

The CDR3 DNA sequence: TGTGCCAGCAGCTTTTACGGACAGATCGATCAGCCCCAGCATTTT. This gives the protein CASSFYGQIDQPQHF. The chain combines TRBV7-2 with TRBJ1-5; the D gene is possibly TRBD1 (6 bases). This CDR3 has 15 residues. The V gene's germline CDR1 is SGHTA and CDR2 FQGNSA. V dropped 3 bases and J dropped 5 bases, with 14 bases sitting between them.

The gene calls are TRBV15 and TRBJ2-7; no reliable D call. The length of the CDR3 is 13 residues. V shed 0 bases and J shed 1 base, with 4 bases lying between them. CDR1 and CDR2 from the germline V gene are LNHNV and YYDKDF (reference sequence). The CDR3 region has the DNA TGTGCCACCAGCAGAGACCGGTCCTACGAGCAGTACTTC. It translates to CATSRDRSYEQYF.

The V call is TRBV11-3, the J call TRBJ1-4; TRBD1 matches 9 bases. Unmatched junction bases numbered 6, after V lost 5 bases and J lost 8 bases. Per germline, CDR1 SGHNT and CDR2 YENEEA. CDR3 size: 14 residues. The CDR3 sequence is CASSGDRAKEKLFF. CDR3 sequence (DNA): TGTGCCAGCAGCGGGGACAGGGCCAAAGAAAAACTGTTTTTT.

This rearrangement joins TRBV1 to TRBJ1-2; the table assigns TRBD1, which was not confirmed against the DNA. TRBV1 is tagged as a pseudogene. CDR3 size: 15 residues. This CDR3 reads CTNTGTGVSGDGYTF. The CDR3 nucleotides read TGCACCAATACCGGGACAGGGGTCTCCGGGGATGGCTACACCTTC.

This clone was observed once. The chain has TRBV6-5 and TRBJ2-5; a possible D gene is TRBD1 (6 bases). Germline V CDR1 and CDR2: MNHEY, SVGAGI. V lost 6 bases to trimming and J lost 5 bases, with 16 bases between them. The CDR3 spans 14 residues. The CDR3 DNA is TGTGCCAGCAGGCAGGGGTGGGGTAGGGAGACCCAGTACTTC. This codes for CASRQGWGRETQYF.

In nucleotides, the CDR3 is TGTGCCAGCAGCTTAGTTGGGACACCCTACGAGCAGTACTTC. Translated: CASSLVGTPYEQYF. The chain employs TRBV13 and TRBJ2-7; TRBD1 is a possible D gene (6 bases). This CDR3 contains 14 residues. CDR1 is PRHDT and CDR2 is FYEKMQ in the germline V gene (reference sequence). With 1 base removed from V and 2 bases from J, the gap between germline ends came to 9 bases.

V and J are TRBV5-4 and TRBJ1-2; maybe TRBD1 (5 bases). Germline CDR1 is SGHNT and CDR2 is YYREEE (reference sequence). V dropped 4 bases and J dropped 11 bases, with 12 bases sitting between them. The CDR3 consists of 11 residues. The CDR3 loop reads CASSTGPRYTF. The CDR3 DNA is TGTGCCAGCAGCACAGGTCCTCGTTACACCTTC.

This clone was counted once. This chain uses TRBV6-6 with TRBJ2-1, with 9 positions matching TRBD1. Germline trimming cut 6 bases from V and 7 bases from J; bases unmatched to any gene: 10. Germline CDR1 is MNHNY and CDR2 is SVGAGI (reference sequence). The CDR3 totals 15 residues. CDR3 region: CASSSGTGRENEQFF. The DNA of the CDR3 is TGTGCCAGCAGCAGCGGGACAGGGAGGGAGAATGAGCAGTTCTTC.

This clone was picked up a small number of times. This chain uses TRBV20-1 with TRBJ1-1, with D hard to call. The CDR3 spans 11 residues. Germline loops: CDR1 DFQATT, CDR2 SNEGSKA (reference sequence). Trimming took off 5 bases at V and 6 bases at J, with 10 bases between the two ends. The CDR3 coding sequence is TGCAGTGCTGGACTCGGGGCTGAAGCTTTCTTT. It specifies CSAGLGAEAFF.

The CDR3 reads CASSPGQGVEKLFF. Written as DNA, the CDR3 is TGTGCCAGCAGCCCCGGACAGGGGGTAGAAAAACTGTTTTTT. The chain joins TRBV9 to TRBJ1-4, with 10 bases identical to TRBD1. V shed 4 bases and J 8 bases; nucleotides not matched to a gene: 5. Germline CDR1 SGDLS, CDR2 YYNGEE. This CDR3 region has 14 residues. The full variable domain, with the rest looked up from reference TRBV9 and TRBJ1-4, is DSGVTQTPKHLITATGQRVTLRCSPRSGDLSVYWYQQSLDQGLQFLIQYYNGEERAKGNILERFSAQQFPDLHSELNLSSLELGDSALYFCASSPGQGVEKLFFGSGTQLSVL.

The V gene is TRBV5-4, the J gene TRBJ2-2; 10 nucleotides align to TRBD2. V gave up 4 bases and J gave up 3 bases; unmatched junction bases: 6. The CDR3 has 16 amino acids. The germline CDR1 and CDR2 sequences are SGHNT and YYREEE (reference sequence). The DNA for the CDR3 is TGTGCCAGCAGCCAGTTAGCGGGGGGCGACACCGGGGAGCTGTTTTTT. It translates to CASSQLAGGDTGELFF. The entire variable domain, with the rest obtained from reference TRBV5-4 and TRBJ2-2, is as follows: ETGVTQSPTHLIKTRGQQVTLRCSSQSGHNTVSWYQQALGQGPQFIFQYYREEENGRGNFPPRFSGLQFPNYSSELNVNALELDDSALYLCASSQLAGGDTGELFFGEGSRLTVL.

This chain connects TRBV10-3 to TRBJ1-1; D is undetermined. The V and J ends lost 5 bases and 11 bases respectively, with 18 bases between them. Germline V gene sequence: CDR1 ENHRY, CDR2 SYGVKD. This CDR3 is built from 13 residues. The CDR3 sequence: CAISRVPGSQAFF. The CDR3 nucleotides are TGTGCCATCAGTCGTGTCCCGGGGTCCCAGGCTTTCTTT.